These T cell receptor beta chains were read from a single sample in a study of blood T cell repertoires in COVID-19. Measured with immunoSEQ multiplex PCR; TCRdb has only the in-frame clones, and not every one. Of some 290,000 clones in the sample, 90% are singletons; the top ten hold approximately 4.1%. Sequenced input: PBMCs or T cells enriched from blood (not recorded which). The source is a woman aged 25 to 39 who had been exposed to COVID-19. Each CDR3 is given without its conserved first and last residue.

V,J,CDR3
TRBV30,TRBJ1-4,AWSNGVTNEKLF
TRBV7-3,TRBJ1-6,ASSRTGLEGSPLH
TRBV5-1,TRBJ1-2,ASSLAPGGAGGYT
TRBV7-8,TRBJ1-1,ASSLPEGDTEAF
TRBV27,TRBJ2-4,ASSLTGGAKNIQY
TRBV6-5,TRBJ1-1,ASRGGIPEAF
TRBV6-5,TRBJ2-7,ASTPQTGSYEQY
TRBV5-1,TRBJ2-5,ASSLQTGPSETQY
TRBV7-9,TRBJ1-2,ASSPGAGVNGYT
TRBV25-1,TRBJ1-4,ASKGINEKLF
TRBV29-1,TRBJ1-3,SVDDPDSSGNTIY
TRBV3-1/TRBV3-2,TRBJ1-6,ASSPRETAGNSPLH
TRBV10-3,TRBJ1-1,ATNGRGKTEAF
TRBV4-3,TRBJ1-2,ASSHLEGVNGYT
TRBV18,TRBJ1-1,ASSPPIQNTEAF
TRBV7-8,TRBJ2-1,ASSLRGYPSSSYNEQF
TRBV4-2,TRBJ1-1,ASSQEHVNTEAF
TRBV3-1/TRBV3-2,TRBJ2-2,ASSRDTGELF
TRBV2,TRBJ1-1,ASSQDPPGRGNTEAF
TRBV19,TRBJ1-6,ASTLSRVSDSPLH
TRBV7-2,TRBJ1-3,ASSLSAGQSSGNTIY
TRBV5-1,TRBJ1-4,ASSTTGATNEKLF
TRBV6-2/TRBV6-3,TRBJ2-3,ASSYDDTPTDTQY
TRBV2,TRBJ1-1,ASSAGTGATEAF
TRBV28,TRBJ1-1,ASSLRTEAF
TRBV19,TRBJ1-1,ASSDTGNTEAF
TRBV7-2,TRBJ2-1,ASETGGSYNEQF
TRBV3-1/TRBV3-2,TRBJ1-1,ASSQGTLGTEAF